The 9 T cell receptor beta chains below come from one sample, sequenced in a study of blood T cell repertoires in COVID-19. TCRdb keeps only in-frame clones here, not all; method: immunoSEQ multiplex PCR. The profile covers over 70,000 clones, with roughly 90% appearing a single time and about 2.5% taken by the ten largest. Sequencing was performed on peripheral blood. The receptors originated from a human donor with active COVID-19. The donor label of this sample is uncertain.

The chain uses TRBV9 and TRBJ1-3; D is perhaps TRBD1 (6 bases). CDR1 is SGDLS and CDR2 is YYNGEE in the germline V gene. V was pared by 0 bases and J by 11 bases, with 15 bases between. The CDR3 contains 14 residues. This CDR3 is CASSVAQGPGPIYF. DNA for the CDR3: TGTGCCAGCAGCGTAGCTCAGGGGCCGGGCCCCATATATTTT.

The V call is TRBV19, the J call TRBJ1-1, with D tentatively TRBD1 (5 bases). This CDR3 contains 15 residues. Between the trimmed V and J ends, which lost 0 bases and 1 base, there was a span of 9 bases. Germline lookup yields CDR1 LNHDA and CDR2 SQIVND (reference sequence). The CDR3 is CASSIDLTANTEAFF. CDR3 coding DNA: TGTGCCAGTAGTATAGACTTGACAGCGAACACTGAAGCTTTCTTT. The variable domain in full, completed from reference TRBV19 and TRBJ1-1, reads DGGITQSPKYLFRKEGQNVTLSCEQNLNHDAMYWYRQDPGQGLRLIYYSQIVNDFQKGDIAEGYSVSREKKESFPLTVTSAQKNPTAFYLCASSIDLTANTEAFFGQGTRLTVV.

The chain combines TRBV3-1 (or the pseudogene TRBV3-2) with TRBJ2-5, with 7 bases aligning to TRBD2. Germline-derived CDR1 and CDR2 are LGHDT and YNNKEL (reference sequence). This CDR3 comprises 16 residues. The junction had 7 bases not matched to a gene; V was cut back by 3 bases and J by 0 bases. Written as DNA, the CDR3 is TGTGCCAGCAGCCACACGAGCGGGAACTACCAAGAGACCCAGTACTTC. This sequence encodes CASSHTSGNYQETQYF.

In its sample, this clone was seen a few times. V gene TRBV6-1 combines with J gene TRBJ2-7; 7 bases align to TRBD1. Germline-derived CDR1 and CDR2 are MNHNS and SASEGT. This CDR3 contains 14 residues. With 3 bases clipped from V and 2 bases from J, the junction kept 4 bases outside the gene matches. The CDR3 coding sequence is TGTGCCAGCAGTGAGAGGGACAGACCCTACGAGCAGTACTTC. Translated: CASSERDRPYEQYF.

The chain combines TRBV19 with TRBJ1-5; D not certain. This CDR3 has 15 amino acids. From germline, CDR1 is LNHDA and CDR2 SQIVND (reference sequence). The CDR3 DNA reads TGTGCTGGAGGAAGGGCAGAATATAGCAATCAGCCCCAGCATTTT. Translation: CAGGRAEYSNQPQHF.

The chain joins TRBV4-3 to TRBJ2-7; D uncertain. This CDR3 region has 14 residues. The V gene's germline CDR1 is LGHNA and CDR2 YSLEER. Between the trimmed V and J ends, which lost 1 base and 0 bases, there was a span of 7 bases. CDR3 loop: CASSQVRSSYEQYF. CDR3 nucleotides: TGCGCCAGCAGCCAAGTAAGGAGCTCCTACGAGCAGTACTTC.

CDR3 DNA: TGTGCCAGCAGCACCGAGGCAAACTATGGCTACACCTTC. Translation gives CASSTEANYGYTF. The chain combines TRBV11-2 with TRBJ1-2; D call uncertain. Looked up from germline, CDR1 is SGHAT and CDR2 is FQNNGV. V shed 5 bases and J shed 2 bases, with 9 bases lying between them. The CDR3 is made up of 13 amino acids.

This clone was picked up one time. The chain recombines TRBV5-4 with TRBJ2-3; 9 nucleotides line up with TRBD2. Germline loops: CDR1 SGHNT, CDR2 YYREEE (reference sequence). This CDR3 is 15 amino acids long. Trimming cost V 3 bases and J 6 bases; bases outside gene matches: 8. The CDR3: CASSSRAGGEDTQYF. The CDR3 nucleotides are TGTGCCAGCAGCTCTAGGGCGGGGGGGGAGGATACGCAGTATTTT. The full variable domain, completed using reference TRBV5-4 and TRBJ2-3, is ETGVTQSPTHLIKTRGQQVTLRCSSQSGHNTVSWYQQALGQGPQFIFQYYREEENGRGNFPPRFSGLQFPNYSSELNVNALELDDSALYLCASSSRAGGEDTQYFGPGTRLTVL.

The count of this clone is one. V gene TRBV7-2 combines with J gene TRBJ1-1; tentative D call: TRBD1 (6 bases). The CDR3 has 15 residues. Trimming removed 3 bases from V and 0 bases from J, with 11 bases in between. CDR1 and CDR2 from the germline V gene are SGHTA and FQGNSA. CDR3 bases: TGTGCCAGCAGCTTGGCGACAGGCTTGAACACTGAAGCTTTCTTT. It is translated as CASSLATGLNTEAFF.